This T cell receptor (beta chain) was found in a study of T cells in Graves' hyperthyroidism and ophthalmopathy. Clinical symptoms, serum thyroxine, TRAb, thyroid ultrasound and orbital computed tomography informed diagnoses. PBMCs were collected from a 10 ml volume of fresh peripheral blood. RNA transcripts were the template for amplifying TCR beta CDR3 regions. First-round RT-PCR with HTBI primers amplified the TCR CDR3 region. TCRdb itself ran the multiplex PCR reads through MiXCR, one entry per CDR3 protein. The table includes about 590,000 distinct CDR3 sequences, 15% to 17% detected once. This clonotype came up a few times. The sequencing input was blood. The receptor comes from a woman aged 25 to 39 with Graves' hyperthyroidism.

The CDR3 protein is CASSQDLAGGLIAKNIQYF. The CDR3 DNA is TGCGCCAGCAGCCAAGATCTAGCGGGAGGTCTGATAGCCAAAAACATTCAGTACTTC. The chain has TRBV4-3 and TRBJ2-4, with 11 bases identical to TRBD2. From germline, CDR1 is LGHNA and CDR2 YSLEER. The J segment lost 0 bases and the V segment lost 0 bases, leaving 7 bases of the junction unmatched. The length of the CDR3 is 19 residues.